This T cell receptor (beta chain) was sequenced in a study of T cell changes during pregnancy in multiple sclerosis. Some clones are missing from TCRdb's copy, which holds only in-frame ones; the method was immunoSEQ multiplex PCR. Of under 90,000 clones listed, 94% are singletons. The sequences come from peripheral blood, collected in the second trimester of pregnancy. The sequence derives from a female donor in good health, enrolled as a control in a pregnancy study.

The CDR3 nucleotides read TGTGCCAGCAGCGTTACGAGCTCCTCCTACAATGAGCAGTTCTTC. Translation: CASSVTSSSYNEQFF. The V gene is TRBV9, the J gene TRBJ2-1; no definite D call. Trimming took off 2 bases at V and 0 bases at J, with 9 bases between the two ends. The germline CDR1 and CDR2 sequences are SGDLS and YYNGEE. This CDR3 has 15 residues. Based on the CDR3 plus reference TRBV9 and TRBJ2-1, the full variable domain is DSGVTQTPKHLITATGQRVTLRCSPRSGDLSVYWYQQSLDQGLQFLIQYYNGEERAKGNILERFSAQQFPDLHSELNLSSLELGDSALYFCASSVTSSSYNEQFFGPGTRLTVL.